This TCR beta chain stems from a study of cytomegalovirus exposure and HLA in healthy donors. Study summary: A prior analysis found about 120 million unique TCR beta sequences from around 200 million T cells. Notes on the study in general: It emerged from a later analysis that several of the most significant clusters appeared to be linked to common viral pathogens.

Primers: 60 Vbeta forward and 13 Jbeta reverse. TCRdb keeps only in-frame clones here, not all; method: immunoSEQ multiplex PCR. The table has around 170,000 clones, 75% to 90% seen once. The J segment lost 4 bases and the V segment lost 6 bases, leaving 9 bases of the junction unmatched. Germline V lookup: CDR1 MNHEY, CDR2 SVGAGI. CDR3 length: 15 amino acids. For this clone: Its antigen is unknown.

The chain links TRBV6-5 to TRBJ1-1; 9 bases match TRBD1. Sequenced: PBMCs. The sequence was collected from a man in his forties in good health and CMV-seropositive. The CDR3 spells CASSDRGQGSTEAFF. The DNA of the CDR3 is TGTGCCAGCAGCGACCGCGGACAGGGGAGCACTGAAGCTTTCTTT.